These 15 T cell receptor beta chains share one sample of origin, sequenced in a study of CD8 T cells in ankylosing spondylitis. TCRdb itself ran the 5' RACE reads through MiXCR, one entry per CDR3 protein. The profile shows about 190,000 distinct CDR3 sequences, 13% of them singletons. The sample consisted of blood, either unsorted or a sorted T cell fraction (not recorded which). These TCRs come from a female donor with ankylosing spondylitis or in good health (not recorded which).

This clonotype was observed a handful of times. J is TRBJ1-6 and V is TRBV7-9; possible D gene TRBD1, 6 bases. V lost 9 bases to trimming and J lost 8 bases, with 17 bases between them. The CDR3 sequence is 14 residues long. Germline V gene data show CDR1 as SEHNR and CDR2 as FQNEAQ (reference sequence). In nucleotides, the CDR3 is TGTGCCAGGACAACCGAGGACAGCGATTCACCCCTCCACTTT. Protein: CARTTEDSDSPLHF.

This clonotype showed up just a few times. J is TRBJ1-1 and V is TRBV19; no reliable D call. CDR3 length equals 15 residues. The germline V and J ends were trimmed by 0 bases and 6 bases, with 14 bases remaining between them. Germline lookup yields CDR1 LNHDA and CDR2 SQIVND (reference sequence). This chain's CDR3 is CASSIDPGDPPEAFF. CDR3 in DNA: TGTGCCAGTAGTATAGATCCTGGAGATCCCCCTGAAGCTTTCTTT.

The chain combines TRBV28 with TRBJ2-7; D gene ambiguous. Germline CDR1 is MDHEN and CDR2 is SYDVKM. This CDR3 is 12 amino acids long. V lost 9 bases to trimming and J lost 4 bases, with 13 bases between them. CDR3 DNA sequence: TGTGCCAGTGGTCGAGTTGGGTACGAGCAGTACTTC. This encodes CASGRVGYEQYF.

In this sample, this clonotype turned up many times. The chain joins TRBV29-1 to TRBJ1-4, with a tentative D call TRBD1 (5 bases). CDR3 length equals 13 residues. V dropped 4 bases and J dropped 4 bases, with 10 bases sitting between them. From germline, CDR1 is SQVTM and CDR2 ANQGSEA. CDR3 protein: CSVVGGGNEKLFF. As DNA, the CDR3 is TGCAGCGTTGTCGGGGGGGGTAATGAAAAACTGTTTTTT.

This clonotype was picked up a small number of times. The chain has TRBV3-1 and TRBJ2-6; 7 nucleotides line up with TRBD1. V dropped 1 base and J dropped 1; count of bases not matched to a gene: 13. This CDR3 has 20 amino acids. The V gene's germline CDR1 is LGHDT and CDR2 YNNKEL (reference sequence). The CDR3 region has the DNA TGTGCCAGCAGCCAAGGAACCCCAGGGGGTGAGGGTTCTGGGGCCAACGTCCTGACTTTC. Residues: CASSQGTPGGEGSGANVLTF.

In this sample, this clonotype turned up many times. The rearrangement links TRBV9 to TRBJ2-3; 7 bases align to TRBD2. CDR1 is SGDLS and CDR2 is YYNGEE in the germline V gene. The CDR3 consists of 14 residues. V lost 0 bases, J lost 4 bases, and 2 bases stayed unmatched. The CDR3 DNA follows: TGTGCCAGCAGCGTAGGCGGGAGAGCAGATACGCAGTATTTT. It codes for CASSVGGRADTQYF.

There are a few counts of this clonotype. The J gene is TRBJ2-2, the V gene TRBV5-1; D uncertain. The CDR3 covers 16 residues. Trimming took off 1 base at V and 0 bases at J, with 10 bases between the two ends. In germline, CDR1 is SGHRS, CDR2 YFSETQ. CDR3 protein: CASSLRWRSNTGELFF. The CDR3 DNA reads as TGCGCCAGCAGCTTGAGGTGGAGATCGAACACCGGGGAGCTGTTTTTT.

This clonotype was seen at least ten times. V is TRBV4-2 and J is TRBJ2-3; D might be TRBD2 (5 bases). The CDR3 has 18 residues. The V end lost 1 base, the J end lost 4 bases, and 21 bases lay between the germline ends. CDR1 is LGHNA, CDR2 YNFKEQ, per germline. DNA of the CDR3: TGTGCCAGCAGCCAAGCCAGAGTAGTACGGTATAGCGCAGATACGCAGTATTTT. This gives the protein CASSQARVVRYSADTQYF.

V is TRBV7-9 and J is TRBJ2-3; possible D gene TRBD2, 5 bases. CDR3 length: 16 residues. CDR1 is SEHNR and CDR2 is FQNEAQ in the germline V gene (reference sequence). Trimming left V 6 bases short and J 3 bases short, with 19 bases between. The CDR3 here is CASRPGVRRKTDTQYF. CDR3 sequence (DNA): TGTGCCAGCAGGCCCGGGGTGCGTCGTAAGACAGATACGCAGTATTTT.

This clonotype has only a few counts. The V and J genes are TRBV20-1 and TRBJ1-5; the D is unclear. Germline assignment: CDR1 DFQATT and CDR2 SNEGSKA (reference sequence). CDR3 length: 12 amino acids. V shed 3 bases and J shed 5 bases, with 8 bases lying between them. The CDR3 region is CSASATDQPQHF. CDR3 DNA sequence: TGCAGTGCTAGCGCGACGGATCAGCCCCAGCATTTT.

The V call is TRBV11-3, the J call TRBJ1-1; D perhaps matches TRBD1 (5 bases). The CDR3 extends over 16 amino acids. Trimming removed 1 base at V and 1 base at J, with 13 bases between. Germline loops: CDR1 SGHNT, CDR2 YENEEA. CDR3: CASSLGRTLRNTEAFF. In DNA, the CDR3 is TGTGCCAGCAGCTTAGGACGGACACTTCGGAACACTGAAGCTTTCTTT.

As regards this clonotype: Being one base from a much bigger clone, this may be a read error. The rearrangement uses TRBV29-1 and TRBJ2-7; either TRBD1 or TRBD2 may fit D (5 bases each). The CDR3 is made up of 14 amino acids. Trimming shortened V by 7 bases and J by 6 bases, and 22 bases separated the two germline ends. The germline CDR1 and CDR2 sequences are SQVTM and ANQGSEA. The CDR3 here is CSAAGASSIPEQYF. CDR3 in DNA: TGCAGCGCCGCCGGGGCAAGTTCAATTCCCGAGCAGTACTTC.

This clonotype appeared many times. V and J are TRBV5-6 and TRBJ1-6, with D possibly matching TRBD1 (6 bases). Trimming removed 2 bases from V and 4 bases from J, with 10 bases in between. From germline, CDR1 is SGHDT and CDR2 YYEEEE. The CDR3 contains 15 residues. The CDR3 here is CASSFNRVYNSPLHF. The CDR3 DNA reads TGTGCCAGCAGCTTTAACAGGGTTTATAATTCACCCCTCCACTTT.

This clonotype was detected many times. As DNA, the CDR3 is TGCGCCAGCCGACTAGCAGAAGGGGAGCTGTTTTTT. Its translation is CASRLAEGELFF. The chain combines TRBV5-1 with TRBJ2-2; TRBD2 agrees at 7 bases. The J segment lost 8 bases and the V segment lost 7 bases, leaving 5 bases of the junction unmatched. This CDR3 has 12 amino acids. The germline gives CDR1 SGHRS, CDR2 YFSETQ.

This clonotype was found a few times. V gene TRBV10-1 combines with J gene TRBJ2-7, with D uncertain. The CDR3 totals 17 residues. Germline-derived CDR1 and CDR2 are WNHNN and SYGVQD (reference sequence). Trimming pared 0 bases from V and 0 bases from J, leaving 15 bases between. In DNA form, the CDR3 reads TGCGCCAGCAGTGAGTCCGGGTGGCCGATCCACTCCTACGAGCAGTACTTC. This gives the protein CASSESGWPIHSYEQYF.